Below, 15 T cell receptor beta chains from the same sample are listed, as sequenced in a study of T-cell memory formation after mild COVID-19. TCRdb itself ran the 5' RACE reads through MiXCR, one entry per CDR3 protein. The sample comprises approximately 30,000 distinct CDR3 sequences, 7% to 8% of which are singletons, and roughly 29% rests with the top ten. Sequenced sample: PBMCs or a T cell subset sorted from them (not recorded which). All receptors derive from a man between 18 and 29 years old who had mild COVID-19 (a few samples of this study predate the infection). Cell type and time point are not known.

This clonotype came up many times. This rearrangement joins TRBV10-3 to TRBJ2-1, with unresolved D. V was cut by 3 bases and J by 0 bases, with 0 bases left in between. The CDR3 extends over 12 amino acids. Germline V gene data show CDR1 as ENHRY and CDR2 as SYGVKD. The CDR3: CAISDSYNEQFF. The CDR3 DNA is TGTGCCATCAGTGACTCCTACAATGAGCAGTTCTTC.

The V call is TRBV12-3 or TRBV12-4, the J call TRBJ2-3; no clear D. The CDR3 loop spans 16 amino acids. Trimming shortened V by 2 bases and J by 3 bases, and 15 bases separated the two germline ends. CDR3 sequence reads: CASSLFQSLGTDTQYF. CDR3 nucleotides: TGTGCCAGCAGTTTATTCCAGTCTTTAGGGACAGATACGCAGTATTTT.

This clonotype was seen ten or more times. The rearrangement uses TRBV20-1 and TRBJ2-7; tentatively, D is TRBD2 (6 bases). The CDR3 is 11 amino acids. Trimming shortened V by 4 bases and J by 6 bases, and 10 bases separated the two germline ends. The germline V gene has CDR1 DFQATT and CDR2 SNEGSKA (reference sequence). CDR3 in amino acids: CSAITGGEQYF. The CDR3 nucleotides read TGCAGTGCTATCACCGGGGGCGAGCAGTACTTC.

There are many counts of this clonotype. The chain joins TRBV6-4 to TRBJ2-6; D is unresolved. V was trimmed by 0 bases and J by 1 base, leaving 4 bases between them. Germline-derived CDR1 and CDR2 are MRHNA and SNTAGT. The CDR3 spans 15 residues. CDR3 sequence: CASSDSKSGANVLTF. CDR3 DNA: TGTGCCAGCAGTGACTCGAAATCTGGGGCCAACGTCCTGACTTTC.

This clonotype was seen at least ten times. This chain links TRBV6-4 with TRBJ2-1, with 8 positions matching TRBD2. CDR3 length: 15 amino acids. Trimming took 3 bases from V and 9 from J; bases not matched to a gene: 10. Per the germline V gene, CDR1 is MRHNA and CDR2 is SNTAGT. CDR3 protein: CASSEDVAGSSEQFF. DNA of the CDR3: TGTGCCAGCAGTGAAGATGTAGCGGGGTCGAGTGAGCAGTTCTTC.

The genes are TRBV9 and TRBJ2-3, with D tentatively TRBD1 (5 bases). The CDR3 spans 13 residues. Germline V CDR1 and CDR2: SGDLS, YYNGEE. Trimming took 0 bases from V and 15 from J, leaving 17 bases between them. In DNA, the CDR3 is TGTGCCAGCAGCGTAGTTGAGGACACGTCAAAATATTTT. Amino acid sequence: CASSVVEDTSKYF.

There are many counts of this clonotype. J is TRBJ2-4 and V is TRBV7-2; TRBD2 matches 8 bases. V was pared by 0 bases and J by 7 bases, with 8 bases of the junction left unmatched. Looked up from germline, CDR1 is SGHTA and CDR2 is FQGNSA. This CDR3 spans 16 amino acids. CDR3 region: CASSLALGGGLNIQYF. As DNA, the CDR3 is TGTGCCAGCAGCTTAGCGCTCGGGGGGGGCTTGAACATTCAGTACTTC.

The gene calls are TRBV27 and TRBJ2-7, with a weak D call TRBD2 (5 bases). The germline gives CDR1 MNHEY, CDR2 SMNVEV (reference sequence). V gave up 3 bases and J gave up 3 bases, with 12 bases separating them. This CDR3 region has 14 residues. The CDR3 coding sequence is TGTGCCAGCAGTTTCGGGGTCTGGGGCTACGAGCAGTACTTC. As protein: CASSFGVWGYEQYF.

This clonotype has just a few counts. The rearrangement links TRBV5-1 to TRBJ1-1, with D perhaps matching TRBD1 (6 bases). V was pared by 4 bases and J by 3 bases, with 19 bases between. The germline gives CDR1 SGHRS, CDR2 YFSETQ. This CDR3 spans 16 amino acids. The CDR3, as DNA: TGCGCCAGCAGCCCCGGGGCGGGGGCTGTCGACACTGAAGCTTTCTTT. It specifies CASSPGAGAVDTEAFF.

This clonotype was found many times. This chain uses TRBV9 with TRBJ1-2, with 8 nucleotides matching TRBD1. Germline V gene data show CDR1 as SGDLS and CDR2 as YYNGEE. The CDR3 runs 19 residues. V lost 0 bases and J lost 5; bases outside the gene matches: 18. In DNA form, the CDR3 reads TGTGCCAGCAGCGTAGCCAAAGACCCCAATCGACAGGGGAGATATGGCTACACCTTC. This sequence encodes CASSVAKDPNRQGRYGYTF. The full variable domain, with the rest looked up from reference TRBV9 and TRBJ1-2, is DSGVTQTPKHLITATGQRVTLRCSPRSGDLSVYWYQQSLDQGLQFLIQYYNGEERAKGNILERFSAQQFPDLHSELNLSSLELGDSALYFCASSVAKDPNRQGRYGYTFGSGTRLTVV.

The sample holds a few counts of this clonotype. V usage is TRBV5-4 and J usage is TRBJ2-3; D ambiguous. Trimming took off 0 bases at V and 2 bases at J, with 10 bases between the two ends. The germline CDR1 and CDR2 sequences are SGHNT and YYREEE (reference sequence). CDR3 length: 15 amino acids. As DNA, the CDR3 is TGTGCCAGCAGCTTGGAGGACCGTTACACAGATACGCAGTATTTT. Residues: CASSLEDRYTDTQYF.

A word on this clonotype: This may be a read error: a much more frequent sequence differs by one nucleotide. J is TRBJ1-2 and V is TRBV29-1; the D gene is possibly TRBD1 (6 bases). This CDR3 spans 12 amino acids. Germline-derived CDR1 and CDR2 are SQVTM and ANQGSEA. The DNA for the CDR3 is TGCATCGCAGGGACATCGGGGGGTGGCTACACCTTC. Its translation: CIAGTSGGGYTF.

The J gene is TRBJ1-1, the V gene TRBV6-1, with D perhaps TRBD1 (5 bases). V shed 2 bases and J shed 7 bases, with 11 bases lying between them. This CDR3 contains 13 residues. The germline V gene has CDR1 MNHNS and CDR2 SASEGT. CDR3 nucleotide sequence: TGTGCCAGCAGTGAATCGACAGAATTTGAAGCTTTCTTT. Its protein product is CASSESTEFEAFF.

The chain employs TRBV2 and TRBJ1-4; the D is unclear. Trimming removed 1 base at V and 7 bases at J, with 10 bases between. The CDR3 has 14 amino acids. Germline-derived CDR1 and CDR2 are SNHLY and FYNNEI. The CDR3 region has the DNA TGTGCCAGCAGTGAAGTGATAGGGCCTGAAAAACTGTTTTTT. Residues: CASSEVIGPEKLFF.

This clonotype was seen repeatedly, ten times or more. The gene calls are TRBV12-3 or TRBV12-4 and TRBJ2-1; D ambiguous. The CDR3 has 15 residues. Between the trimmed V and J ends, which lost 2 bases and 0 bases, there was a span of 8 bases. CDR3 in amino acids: CASSLSESSYNEQFF. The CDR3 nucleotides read TGTGCCAGCAGTTTAAGTGAGAGCTCCTACAATGAGCAGTTCTTC.